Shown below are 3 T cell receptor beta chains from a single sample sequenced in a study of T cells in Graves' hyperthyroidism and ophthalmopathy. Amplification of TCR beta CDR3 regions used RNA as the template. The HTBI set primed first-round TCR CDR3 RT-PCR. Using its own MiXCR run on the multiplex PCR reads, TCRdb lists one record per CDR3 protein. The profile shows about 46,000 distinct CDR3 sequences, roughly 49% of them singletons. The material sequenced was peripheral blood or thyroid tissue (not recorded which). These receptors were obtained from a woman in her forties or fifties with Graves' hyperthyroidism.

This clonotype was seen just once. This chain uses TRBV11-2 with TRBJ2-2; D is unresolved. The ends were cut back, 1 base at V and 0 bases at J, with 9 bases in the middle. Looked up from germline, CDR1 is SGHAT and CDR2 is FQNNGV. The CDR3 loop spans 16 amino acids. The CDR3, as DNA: TGTGCCAGCAGCTTAGTGGTTAGCCCGAACACCGGGGAGCTGTTTTTT. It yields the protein CASSLVVSPNTGELFF.

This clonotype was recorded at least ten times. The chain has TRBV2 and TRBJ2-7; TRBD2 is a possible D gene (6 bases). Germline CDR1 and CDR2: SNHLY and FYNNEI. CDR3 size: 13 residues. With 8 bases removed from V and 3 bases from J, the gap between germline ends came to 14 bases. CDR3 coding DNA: TGTGCCAGCGAGGAGGGGCTTAACTACGAGCAGTACTTC. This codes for CASEEGLNYEQYF.

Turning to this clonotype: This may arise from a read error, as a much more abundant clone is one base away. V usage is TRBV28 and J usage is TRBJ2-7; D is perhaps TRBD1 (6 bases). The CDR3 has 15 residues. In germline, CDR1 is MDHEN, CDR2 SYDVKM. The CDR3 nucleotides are TGTGCCAGCAGTTTTAGACAGGAACTCTTCTACGAGCAGTGCTTC. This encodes CASSFRQELFYEQCF.